Listed below are T cell receptor beta chains from one sample, sequenced in a study of response to subunit inactivated influenza vaccine. A single record per CDR3 protein comes from TCRdb applying MiXCR to the RT-PCR reads. The sample contains just under 550,000 distinct CDR3 sequences, under 30% of which appear only once. This sample was shared with a second study, whose subject was T cells expressing NK-cell markers.

The input for sequencing was CD4+ T cells sorted from PBMCs, taken 11 to 12 days after vaccination. Receptors originate from a man between 45 and 60 years old who received an inactivated influenza vaccine. Both conserved end residues are part of each CDR3. D genes are given only for firm matches. Clone size is given for some rows only: seen once, a few or many times, or a class if the clone is expanded.

v_gene	d_gene	j_gene	abundance	CDR3nt	CDR3aa
TRBV3-1	TRBD2	TRBJ2-5	few	TGTGCCAGCAGCAGTCTAGCGGGGGAAGAGACCCAGTACTTC	CASSSLAGEETQYF
TRBV6-5	-	TRBJ2-1	-	TGTGCCAGCAGTTTTGGACAGCTTTACAATGAGCAGTTCTTC	CASSFGQLYNEQFF
TRBV5-1	TRBD2	TRBJ2-5	-	TGCGCCAGCAGCTCCGGCACCGGGGGACTAGCCTACAGGAGAGAGACCCAGTACTTC	CASSSGTGGLAYRRETQYF
TRBV6-2/TRBV6-3	-	TRBJ2-1	-	TGTGCCAGCAGTCCCGTAGCGATTCGGTCCTACAATGAGCAGTTCTTC	CASSPVAIRSYNEQFF
TRBV29-1	-	TRBJ1-1	-	TGCAGCGTATCCGACAGCACTGAAGCTTTCTTT	CSVSDSTEAFF
TRBV27	-	TRBJ1-1	-	TGTGCCAGCAGTTTATGGGGTTTCACTGAAGCTTTCTTT	CASSLWGFTEAFF
TRBV29-1	-	TRBJ2-3	few	TGCAGCGTTGCTCCAGGTGGAGAAGGTACGCAGTATTTT	CSVAPGGEGTQYF
TRBV5-5	TRBD1	TRBJ1-6	few	TGTGCCAGCAGCTTCCGAATATGGGGACAGGGGGCCCAATCACCCCTCCACTTT	CASSFRIWGQGAQSPLHF
TRBV3-1	TRBD1	TRBJ1-4	few	TGTGCCAGCAGCCAGGGCGGGACAGGAACTAATGAAAAACTGTTTTTT	CASSQGGTGTNEKLFF
TRBV12-3/TRBV12-4	TRBD1	TRBJ2-5	-	TGTGCCAGCAGTTTAGGACAGGGTGAGGAGACCCAGTACTTC	CASSLGQGEETQYF
TRBV11-2	TRBD2	TRBJ2-7	-	TGTGCCAGCAGCTTAGAGGCGGGGGGGCTGTACGAGCAGTACTTC	CASSLEAGGLYEQYF
TRBV15	-	TRBJ2-3	-	TGTGCCACCAGCAGAGAGTACGTGCGCACAGATACGCAGTATTTT	CATSREYVRTDTQYF
TRBV10-3	-	TRBJ2-3	few	TGTGCCATCAGTTTAGGGAGCCCTACAGATACGCAGTATTTT	CAISLGSPTDTQYF
TRBV27	-	TRBJ1-2	-	TGTGCCAGCAGTCCTACAGGGTACTATGGCTACACCTTC	CASSPTGYYGYTF
TRBV5-6	-	TRBJ1-5	few	TGTGCCAGCAGCTTGTGGGACGCGCGGGGGAATCAGCCCCAGCATTTT	CASSLWDARGNQPQHF
TRBV30	-	TRBJ2-2	few	TGTGCCTGGAGTGTATCTAGGATACGCCCAGAGACCGGGGAGCTGTTTTTT	CAWSVSRIRPETGELFF
TRBV20-1	-	TRBJ2-5	-	TGCAGTGTTACGACACCCCGCGGACAAGAGACCCAGTACTTC	CSVTTPRGQETQYF
TRBV5-1	-	TRBJ2-5	few	TGCGCCAGCACTGCGATGGGCAGCACCCAAGAGACCCAGTACTTC	CASTAMGSTQETQYF
TRBV28	-	TRBJ1-5	-	TGTGCCAGCAGTTCCGAGGGTTATAGCAATCAGCCCCAGCATTTT	CASSSEGYSNQPQHF
TRBV4-3	-	TRBJ2-7	few	TGCGCCAGCAGCCAAGTGGCAGGCGACTACGAGCAGTACTTC	CASSQVAGDYEQYF